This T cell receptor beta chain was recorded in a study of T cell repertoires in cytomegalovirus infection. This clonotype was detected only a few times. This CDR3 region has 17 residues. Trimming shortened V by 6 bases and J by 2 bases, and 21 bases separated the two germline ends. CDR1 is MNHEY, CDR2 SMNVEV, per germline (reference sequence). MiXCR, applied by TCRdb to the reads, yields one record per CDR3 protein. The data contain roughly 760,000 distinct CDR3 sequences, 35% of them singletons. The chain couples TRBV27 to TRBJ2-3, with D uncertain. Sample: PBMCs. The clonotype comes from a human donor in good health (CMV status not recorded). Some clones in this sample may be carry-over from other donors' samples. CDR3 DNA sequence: TGTGCCAGCAGCGCCCCATCTTCCTACTTAAACACAGATACGCAGTATTTT. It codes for CASSAPSSYLNTDTQYF.